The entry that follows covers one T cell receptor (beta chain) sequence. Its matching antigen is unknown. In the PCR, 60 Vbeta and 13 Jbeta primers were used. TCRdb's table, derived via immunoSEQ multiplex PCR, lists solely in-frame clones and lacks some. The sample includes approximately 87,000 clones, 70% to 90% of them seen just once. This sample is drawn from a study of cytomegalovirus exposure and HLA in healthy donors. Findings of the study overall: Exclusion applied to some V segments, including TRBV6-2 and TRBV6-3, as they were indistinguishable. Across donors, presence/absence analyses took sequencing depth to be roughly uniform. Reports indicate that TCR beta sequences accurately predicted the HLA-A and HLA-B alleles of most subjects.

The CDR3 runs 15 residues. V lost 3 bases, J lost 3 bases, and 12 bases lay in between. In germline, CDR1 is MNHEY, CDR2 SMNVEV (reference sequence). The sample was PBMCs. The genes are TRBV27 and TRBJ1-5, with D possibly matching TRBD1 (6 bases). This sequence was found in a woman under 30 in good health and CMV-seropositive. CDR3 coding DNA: TGTGCCAGCAGTTTGAGGCAGGGGCACAATCAGCCCCAGCATTTT. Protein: CASSLRQGHNQPQHF.